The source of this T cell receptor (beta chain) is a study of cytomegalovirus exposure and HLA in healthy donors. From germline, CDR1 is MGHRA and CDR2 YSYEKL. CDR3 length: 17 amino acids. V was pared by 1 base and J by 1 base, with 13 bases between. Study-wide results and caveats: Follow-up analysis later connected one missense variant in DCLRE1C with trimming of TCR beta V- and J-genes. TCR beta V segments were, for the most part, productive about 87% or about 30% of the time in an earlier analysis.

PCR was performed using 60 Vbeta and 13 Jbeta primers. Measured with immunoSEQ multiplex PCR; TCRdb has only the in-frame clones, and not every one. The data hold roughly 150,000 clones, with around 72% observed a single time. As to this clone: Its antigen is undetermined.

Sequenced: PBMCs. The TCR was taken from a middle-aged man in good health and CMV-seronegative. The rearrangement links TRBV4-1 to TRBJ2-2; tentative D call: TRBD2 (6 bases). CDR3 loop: CASSQVPLALNTGELFF. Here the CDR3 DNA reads TGCGCCAGCAGCCAAGTTCCCCTAGCGCTGAACACCGGGGAGCTGTTTTTT.